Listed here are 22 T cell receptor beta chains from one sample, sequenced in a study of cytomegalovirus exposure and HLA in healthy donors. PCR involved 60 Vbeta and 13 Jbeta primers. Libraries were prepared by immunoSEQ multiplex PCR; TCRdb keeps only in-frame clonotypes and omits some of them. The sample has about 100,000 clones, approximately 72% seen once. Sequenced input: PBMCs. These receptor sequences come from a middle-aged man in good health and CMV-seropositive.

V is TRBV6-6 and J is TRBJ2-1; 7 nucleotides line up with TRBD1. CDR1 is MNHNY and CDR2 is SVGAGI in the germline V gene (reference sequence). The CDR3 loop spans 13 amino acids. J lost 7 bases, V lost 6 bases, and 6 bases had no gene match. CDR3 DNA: TGTGCCAGCAGCCACGGGACAGTAAATGAGCAGTTCTTC. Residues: CASSHGTVNEQFF.

The DNA of the CDR3 is TGCGCCAGCAGTGAGCTAGGGGGGGCGGGGGAGACCCAGTACTTC. Translated: CASSELGGAGETQYF. This sequence joins TRBV10-2 and TRBJ2-5; TRBD2 might be the D (7 bases). CDR3 length equals 15 residues. Trimming shortened V by 2 bases and J by 5 bases, and 15 bases separated the two germline ends. Looked up from germline, CDR1 is WSHSY and CDR2 is SAAADI.

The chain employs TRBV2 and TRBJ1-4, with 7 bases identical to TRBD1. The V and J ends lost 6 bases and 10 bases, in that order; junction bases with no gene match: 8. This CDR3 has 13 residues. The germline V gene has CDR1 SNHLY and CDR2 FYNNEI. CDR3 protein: CASSPGTAGKLFF. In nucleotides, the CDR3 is TGTGCCAGCAGCCCCGGGACAGCGGGAAAACTGTTTTTT.

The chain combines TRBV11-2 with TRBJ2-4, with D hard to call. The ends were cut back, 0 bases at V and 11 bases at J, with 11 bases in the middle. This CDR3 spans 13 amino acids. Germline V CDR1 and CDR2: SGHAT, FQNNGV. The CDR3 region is CASSLDSVQFQYF. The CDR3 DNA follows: TGTGCCAGCAGCTTAGATTCCGTCCAGTTTCAGTACTTC.

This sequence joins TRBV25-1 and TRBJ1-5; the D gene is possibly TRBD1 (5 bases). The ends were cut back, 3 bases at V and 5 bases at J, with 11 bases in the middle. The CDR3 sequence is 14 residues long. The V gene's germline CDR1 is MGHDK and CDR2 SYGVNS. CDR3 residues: CASSDRESHQPQHF. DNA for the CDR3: TGTGCCAGCAGTGACAGGGAATCCCATCAGCCCCAGCATTTT.

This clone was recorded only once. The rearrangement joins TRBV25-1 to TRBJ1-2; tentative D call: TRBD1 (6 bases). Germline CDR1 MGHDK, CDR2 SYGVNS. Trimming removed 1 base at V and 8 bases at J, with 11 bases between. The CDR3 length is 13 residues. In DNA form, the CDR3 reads TGTGCCAGCAGTGAATCACAGGGTAACGGCTACACCTTC. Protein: CASSESQGNGYTF.

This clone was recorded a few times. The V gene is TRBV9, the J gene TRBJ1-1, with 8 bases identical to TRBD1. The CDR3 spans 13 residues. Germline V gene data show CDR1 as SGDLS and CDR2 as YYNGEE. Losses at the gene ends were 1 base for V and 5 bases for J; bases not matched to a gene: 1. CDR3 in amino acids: CASSVTGGTEAFF. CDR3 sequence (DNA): TGTGCCAGCAGCGTAACAGGGGGGACTGAAGCTTTCTTT.

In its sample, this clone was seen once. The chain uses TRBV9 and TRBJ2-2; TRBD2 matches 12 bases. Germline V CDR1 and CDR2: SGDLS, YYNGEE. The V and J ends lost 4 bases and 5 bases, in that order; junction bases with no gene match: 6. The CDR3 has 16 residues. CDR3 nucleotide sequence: TGTGCCAGCAGCCCTTCTAGCGGGGGGGGGACCGGGGAGCTGTTTTTT. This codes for CASSPSSGGGTGELFF.

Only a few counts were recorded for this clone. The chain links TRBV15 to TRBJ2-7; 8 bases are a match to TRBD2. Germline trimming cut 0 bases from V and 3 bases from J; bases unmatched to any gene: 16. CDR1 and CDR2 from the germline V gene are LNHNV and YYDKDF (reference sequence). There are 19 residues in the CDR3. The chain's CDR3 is CATSRDLGAGGGKNYEQYF. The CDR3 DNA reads TGTGCCACCAGCAGAGATTTGGGGGCGGGAGGAGGTAAGAACTACGAGCAGTACTTC.

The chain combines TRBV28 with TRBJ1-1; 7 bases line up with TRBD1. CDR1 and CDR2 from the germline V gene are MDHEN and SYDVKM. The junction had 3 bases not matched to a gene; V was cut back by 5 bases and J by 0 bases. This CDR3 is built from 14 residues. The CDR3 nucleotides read TGTGCCAGCAGTAGTGGACAGGTGAACACTGAAGCTTTCTTT. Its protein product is CASSSGQVNTEAFF.

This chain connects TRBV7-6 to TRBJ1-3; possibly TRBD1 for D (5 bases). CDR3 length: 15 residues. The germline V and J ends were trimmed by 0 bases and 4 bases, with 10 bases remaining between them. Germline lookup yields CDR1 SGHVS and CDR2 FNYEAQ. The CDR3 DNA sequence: TGTGCCAGCAGCTTAGCGTCAGGGCCCGGAAACACCATATATTTT. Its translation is CASSLASGPGNTIYF. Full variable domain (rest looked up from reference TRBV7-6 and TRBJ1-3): GAGVSQSPRYKVTKRGQDVALRCDPISGHVSLYWYRQALGQGPEFLTYFNYEAQQDKSGLPNDRFSAERPEGSISTLTIQRTEQRDSAMYRCASSLASGPGNTIYFGEGSWLTVV.

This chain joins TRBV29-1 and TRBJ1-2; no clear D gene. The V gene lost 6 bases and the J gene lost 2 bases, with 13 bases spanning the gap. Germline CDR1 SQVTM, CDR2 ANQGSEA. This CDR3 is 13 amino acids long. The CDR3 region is CSVVFGGNYGYTF. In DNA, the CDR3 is TGCAGCGTCGTATTTGGAGGGAACTATGGCTACACCTTC.

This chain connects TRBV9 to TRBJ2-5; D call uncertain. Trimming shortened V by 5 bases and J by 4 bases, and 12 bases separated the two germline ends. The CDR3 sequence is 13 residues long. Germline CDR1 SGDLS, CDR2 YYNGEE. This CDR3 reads CASSGSTGETQYF. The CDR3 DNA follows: TGTGCCAGCAGTGGATCCACGGGAGAGACCCAGTACTTC.

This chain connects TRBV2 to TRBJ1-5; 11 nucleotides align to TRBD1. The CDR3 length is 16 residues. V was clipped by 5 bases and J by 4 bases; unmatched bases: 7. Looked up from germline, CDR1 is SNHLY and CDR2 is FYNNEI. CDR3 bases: TGTGCCAGCAGTCGGACAGGGGGCGCGGGGAATCAGCCCCAGCATTTT. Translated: CASSRTGGAGNQPQHF.

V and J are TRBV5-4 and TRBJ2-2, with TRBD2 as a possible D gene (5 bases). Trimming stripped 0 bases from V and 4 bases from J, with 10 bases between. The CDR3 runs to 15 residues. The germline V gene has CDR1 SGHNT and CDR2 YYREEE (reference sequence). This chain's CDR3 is CASSLGRAGTGELFF. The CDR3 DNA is TGTGCCAGCAGCTTGGGTAGGGCGGGCACCGGGGAGCTGTTTTTT. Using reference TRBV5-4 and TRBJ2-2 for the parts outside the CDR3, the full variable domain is ETGVTQSPTHLIKTRGQQVTLRCSSQSGHNTVSWYQQALGQGPQFIFQYYREEENGRGNFPPRFSGLQFPNYSSELNVNALELDDSALYLCASSLGRAGTGELFFGEGSRLTVL.

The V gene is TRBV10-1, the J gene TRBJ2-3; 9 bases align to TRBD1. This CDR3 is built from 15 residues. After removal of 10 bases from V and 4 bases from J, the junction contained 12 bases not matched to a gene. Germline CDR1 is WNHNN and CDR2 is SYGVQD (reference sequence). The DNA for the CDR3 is TGCGCCACCGCCGATACAGGGGGCCCAGCAGATACGCAGTATTTT. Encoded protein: CATADTGGPADTQYF.

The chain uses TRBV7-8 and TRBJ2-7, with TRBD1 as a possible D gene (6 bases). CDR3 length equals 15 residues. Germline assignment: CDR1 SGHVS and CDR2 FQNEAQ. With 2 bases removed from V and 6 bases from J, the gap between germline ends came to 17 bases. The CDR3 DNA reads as TGTGCCAGCAGCTTACAAACAGGGAGTCAGGGCGAGCAGTACTTC. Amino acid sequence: CASSLQTGSQGEQYF.

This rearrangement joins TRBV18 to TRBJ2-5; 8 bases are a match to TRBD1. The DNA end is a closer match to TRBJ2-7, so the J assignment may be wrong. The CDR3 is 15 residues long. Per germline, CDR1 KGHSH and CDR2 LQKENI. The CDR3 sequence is CASSSAQGAENEQYF. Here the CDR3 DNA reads TGTGCCAGCTCATCAGCCCAGGGGGCGGAAAACGAGCAGTACTTC.

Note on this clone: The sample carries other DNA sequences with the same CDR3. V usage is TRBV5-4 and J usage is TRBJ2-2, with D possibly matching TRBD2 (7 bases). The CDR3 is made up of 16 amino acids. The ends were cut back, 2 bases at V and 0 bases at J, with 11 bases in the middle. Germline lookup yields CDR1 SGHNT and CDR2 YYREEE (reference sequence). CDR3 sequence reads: CASSLGGGANTGELFF. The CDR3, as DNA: TGTGCCAGCAGCTTAGGAGGGGGGGCGAACACCGGGGAGCTGTTTTTT. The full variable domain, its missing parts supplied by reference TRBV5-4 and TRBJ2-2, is ETGVTQSPTHLIKTRGQQVTLRCSSQSGHNTVSWYQQALGQGPQFIFQYYREEENGRGNFPPRFSGLQFPNYSSELNVNALELDDSALYLCASSLGGGANTGELFFGEGSRLTVL.

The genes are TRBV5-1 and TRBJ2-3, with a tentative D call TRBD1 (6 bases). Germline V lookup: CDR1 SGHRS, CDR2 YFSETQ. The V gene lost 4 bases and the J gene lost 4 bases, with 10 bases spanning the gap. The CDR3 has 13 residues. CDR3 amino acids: CASSPDRSDTQYF. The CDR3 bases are TGCGCCAGCAGCCCGGACAGATCAGATACGCAGTATTTT. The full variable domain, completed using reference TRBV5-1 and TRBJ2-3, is KAGVTQTPRYLIKTRGQQVTLSCSPISGHRSVSWYQQTPGQGLQFLFEYFSETQRNKGNFPGRFSGRQFSNSRSEMNVSTLELGDSALYLCASSPDRSDTQYFGPGTRLTVL.

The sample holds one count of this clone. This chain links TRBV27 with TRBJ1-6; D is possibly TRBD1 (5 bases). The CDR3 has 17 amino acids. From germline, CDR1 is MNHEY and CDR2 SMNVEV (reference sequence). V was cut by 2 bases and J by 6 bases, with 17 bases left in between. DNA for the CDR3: TGTGCCAGCAGTTTACGTTCCGGGACGCGGGGTAATTCACCCCTCCACTTT. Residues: CASSLRSGTRGNSPLHF.

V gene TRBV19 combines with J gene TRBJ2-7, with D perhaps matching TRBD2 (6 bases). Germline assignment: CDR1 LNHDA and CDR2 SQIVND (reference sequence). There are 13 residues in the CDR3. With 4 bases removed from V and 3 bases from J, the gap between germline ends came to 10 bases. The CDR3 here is CASSTLGGYEQYF. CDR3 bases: TGTGCCAGTAGTACCCTGGGGGGCTACGAGCAGTACTTC.